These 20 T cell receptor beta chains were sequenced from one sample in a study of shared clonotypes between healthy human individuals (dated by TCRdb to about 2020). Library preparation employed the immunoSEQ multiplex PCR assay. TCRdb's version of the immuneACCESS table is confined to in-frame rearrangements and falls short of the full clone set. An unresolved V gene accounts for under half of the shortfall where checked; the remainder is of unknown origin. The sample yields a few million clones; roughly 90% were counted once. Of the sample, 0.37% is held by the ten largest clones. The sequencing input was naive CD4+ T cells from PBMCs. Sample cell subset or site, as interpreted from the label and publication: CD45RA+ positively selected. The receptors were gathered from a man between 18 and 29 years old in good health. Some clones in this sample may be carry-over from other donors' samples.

CDR3 protein: CASSRQGGPYGYTF. The CDR3 bases are TGTGCCAGCAGTCGACAGGGGGGTCCCTATGGCTACACCTTC. The genes are TRBV6-5 and TRBJ1-2; TRBD1 aligns across 9 bases. The ends lost 5 bases at V and 4 bases at J; junction bases unmatched: 5. The CDR3 loop spans 14 amino acids. Germline loops: CDR1 MNHEY, CDR2 SVGAGI.

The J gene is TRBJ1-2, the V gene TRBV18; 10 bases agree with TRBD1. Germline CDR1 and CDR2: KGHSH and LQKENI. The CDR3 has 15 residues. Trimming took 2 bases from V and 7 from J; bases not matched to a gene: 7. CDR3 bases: TGTGCCAGCTCACCAGGAGGGACAGGGGCTCCTGGCTACACCTTC. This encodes CASSPGGTGAPGYTF.

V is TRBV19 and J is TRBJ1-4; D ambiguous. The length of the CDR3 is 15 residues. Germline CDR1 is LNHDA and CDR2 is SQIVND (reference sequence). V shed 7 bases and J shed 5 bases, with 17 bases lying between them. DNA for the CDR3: TGTGCCAGTATGGCCGGGCAGGCCCCCAATGAAAAACTGTTTTTT. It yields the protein CASMAGQAPNEKLFF. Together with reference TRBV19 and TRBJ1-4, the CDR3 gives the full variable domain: DGGITQSPKYLFRKEGQNVTLSCEQNLNHDAMYWYRQDPGQGLRLIYYSQIVNDFQKGDIAEGYSVSREKKESFPLTVTSAQKNPTAFYLCASMAGQAPNEKLFFGSGTQLSVL.

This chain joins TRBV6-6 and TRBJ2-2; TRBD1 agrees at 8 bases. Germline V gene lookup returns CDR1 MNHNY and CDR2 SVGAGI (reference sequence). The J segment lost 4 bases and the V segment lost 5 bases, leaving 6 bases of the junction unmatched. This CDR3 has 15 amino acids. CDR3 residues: CASSANRGVTGELFF. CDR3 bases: TGTGCCAGCAGTGCGAACAGGGGGGTCACCGGGGAGCTGTTTTTT.

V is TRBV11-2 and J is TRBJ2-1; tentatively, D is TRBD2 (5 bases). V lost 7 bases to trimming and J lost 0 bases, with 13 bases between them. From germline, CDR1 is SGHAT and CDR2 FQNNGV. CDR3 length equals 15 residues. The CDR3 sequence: CASTSLGSSYNEQFF. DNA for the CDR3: TGTGCCAGCACCTCCCTAGGGAGCTCCTACAATGAGCAGTTCTTC.

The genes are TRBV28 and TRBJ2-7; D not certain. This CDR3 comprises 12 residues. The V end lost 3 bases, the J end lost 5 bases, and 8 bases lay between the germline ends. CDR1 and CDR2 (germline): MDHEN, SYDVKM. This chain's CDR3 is CASSLRRDEQYF. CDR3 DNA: TGTGCCAGCAGTTTGCGTCGGGACGAGCAGTACTTC.

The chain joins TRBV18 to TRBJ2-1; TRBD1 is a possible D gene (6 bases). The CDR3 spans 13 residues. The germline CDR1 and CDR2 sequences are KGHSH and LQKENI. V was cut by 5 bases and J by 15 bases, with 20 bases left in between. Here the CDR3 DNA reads TGTGCCAGCTCAACGGGACAATTCCCTACCCCGTTCTTC. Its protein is CASSTGQFPTPFF. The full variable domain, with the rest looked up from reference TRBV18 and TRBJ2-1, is NAGVMQNPRHLVRRRGQEARLRCSPMKGHSHVYWYRQLPEEGLKFMVYLQKENIIDESGMPKERFSAEFPKEGPSILRIQQVVRGDSAAYFCASSTGQFPTPFFGPGTRLTVL.

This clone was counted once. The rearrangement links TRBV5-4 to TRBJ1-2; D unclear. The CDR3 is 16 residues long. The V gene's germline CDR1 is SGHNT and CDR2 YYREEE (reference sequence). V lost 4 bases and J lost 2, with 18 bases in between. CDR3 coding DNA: TGTGCCAGCAGCCCGGGTGGGGAGGGCGCGAACTATGGCTACACCTTC. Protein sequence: CASSPGGEGANYGYTF.

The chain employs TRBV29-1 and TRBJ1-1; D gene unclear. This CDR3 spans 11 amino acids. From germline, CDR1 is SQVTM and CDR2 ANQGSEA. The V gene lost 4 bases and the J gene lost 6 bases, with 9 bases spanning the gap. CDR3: CSVVLNAEAFF. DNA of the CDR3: TGCAGCGTTGTTCTTAACGCTGAAGCTTTCTTT.

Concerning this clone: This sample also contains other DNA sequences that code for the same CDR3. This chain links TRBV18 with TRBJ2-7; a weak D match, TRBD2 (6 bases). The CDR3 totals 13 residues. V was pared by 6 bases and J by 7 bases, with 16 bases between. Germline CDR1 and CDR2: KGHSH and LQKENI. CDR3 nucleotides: TGTGCCAGCTCCCCCCGGGGCGGGGAAGAGCAGTACTTC. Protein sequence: CASSPRGGEEQYF.

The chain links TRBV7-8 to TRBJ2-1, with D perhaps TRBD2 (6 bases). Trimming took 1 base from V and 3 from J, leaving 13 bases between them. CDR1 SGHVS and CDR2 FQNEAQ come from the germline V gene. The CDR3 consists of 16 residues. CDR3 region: CASSLGGVADYNEQFF. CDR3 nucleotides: TGTGCCAGCAGCTTAGGGGGAGTAGCGGACTACAATGAGCAGTTCTTC.

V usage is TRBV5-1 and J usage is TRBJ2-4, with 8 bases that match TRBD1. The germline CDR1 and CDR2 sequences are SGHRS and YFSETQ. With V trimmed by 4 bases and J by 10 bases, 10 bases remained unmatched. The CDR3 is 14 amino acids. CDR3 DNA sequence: TGCGCCAGCAGCACCACTAGTACAGGGGGGATTCAGTACTTC. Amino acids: CASSTTSTGGIQYF.

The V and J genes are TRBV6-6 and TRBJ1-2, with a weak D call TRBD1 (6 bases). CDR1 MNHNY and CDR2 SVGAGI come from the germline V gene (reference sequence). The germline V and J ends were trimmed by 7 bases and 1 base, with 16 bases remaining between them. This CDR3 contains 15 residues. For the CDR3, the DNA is TGTGCCAGCAATAACCGGGAGGGGGATAACTATGGCTACACCTTC. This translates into CASNNREGDNYGYTF.

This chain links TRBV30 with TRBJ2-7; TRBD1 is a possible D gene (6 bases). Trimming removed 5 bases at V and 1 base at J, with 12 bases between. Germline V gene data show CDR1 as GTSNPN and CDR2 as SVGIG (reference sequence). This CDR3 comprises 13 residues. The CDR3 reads CAWGLDSSYEQYF. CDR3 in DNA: TGTGCCTGGGGTCTGGACAGTTCCTACGAGCAGTACTTC. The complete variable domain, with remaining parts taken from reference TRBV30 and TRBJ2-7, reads SQTIHQWPATLVQPVGSPLSLECTVEGTSNPNLYWYRQAAGRGLQLLFYSVGIGQISSEVPQNLSASRPQDRQFILSSKKLLLSDSGFYLCAWGLDSSYEQYFGPGTRLTVT.

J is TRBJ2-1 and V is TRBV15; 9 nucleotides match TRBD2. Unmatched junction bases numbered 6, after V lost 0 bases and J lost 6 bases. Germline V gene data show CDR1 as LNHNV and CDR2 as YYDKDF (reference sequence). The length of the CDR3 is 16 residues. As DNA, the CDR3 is TGTGCCACCAGCAGAGAAACTCTAGCGGGGTTCAATGAGCAGTTCTTC. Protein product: CATSRETLAGFNEQFF.

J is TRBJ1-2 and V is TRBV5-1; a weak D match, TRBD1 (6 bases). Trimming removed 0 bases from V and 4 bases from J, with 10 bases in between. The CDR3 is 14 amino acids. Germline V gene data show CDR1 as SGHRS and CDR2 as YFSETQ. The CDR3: CASSLGGQFYGYTF. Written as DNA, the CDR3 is TGCGCCAGCAGCTTGGGTGGACAGTTCTATGGCTACACCTTC.

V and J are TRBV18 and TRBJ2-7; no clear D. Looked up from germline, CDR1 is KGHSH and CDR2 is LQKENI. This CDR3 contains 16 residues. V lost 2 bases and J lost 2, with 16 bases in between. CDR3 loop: CASSPYDTYGPYEQYF. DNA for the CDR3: TGTGCCAGCTCACCATACGATACGTACGGCCCCTACGAGCAGTACTTC.

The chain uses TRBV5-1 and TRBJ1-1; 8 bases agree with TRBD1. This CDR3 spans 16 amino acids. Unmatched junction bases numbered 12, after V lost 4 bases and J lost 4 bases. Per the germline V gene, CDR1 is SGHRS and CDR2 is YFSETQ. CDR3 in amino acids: CASSTRPGQESTEAFF. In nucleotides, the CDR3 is TGCGCCAGCAGCACCCGGCCGGGACAGGAAAGCACTGAAGCTTTCTTT.

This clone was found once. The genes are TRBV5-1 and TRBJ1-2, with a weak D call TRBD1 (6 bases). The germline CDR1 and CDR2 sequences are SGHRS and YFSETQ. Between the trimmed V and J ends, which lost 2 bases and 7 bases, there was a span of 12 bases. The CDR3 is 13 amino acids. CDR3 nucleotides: TGCGCCAGCAGCTTATCAGGGGTGGGTGGCTACACCTTC. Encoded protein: CASSLSGVGGYTF.

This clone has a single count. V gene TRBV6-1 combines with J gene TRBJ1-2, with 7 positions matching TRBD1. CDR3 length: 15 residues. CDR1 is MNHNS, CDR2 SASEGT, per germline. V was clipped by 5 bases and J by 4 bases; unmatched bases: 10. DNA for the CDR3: TGTGCCAGCAGTATTGGGACAGCTTTGGGCTATGGCTACACCTTC. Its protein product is CASSIGTALGYGYTF.